Presented here are 11 T cell receptor beta chains from one specimen sequenced in a study of cytomegalovirus exposure and HLA in healthy donors. TCRdb keeps only in-frame clones here, not all; method: immunoSEQ multiplex PCR. The table shows 50,000 to 70,000 clones, with roughly 96% occurring only once. Sequenced: PBMCs. The receptors come from a young woman in good health and CMV-seropositive.

This chain joins TRBV6-4 and TRBJ2-1, with 10 positions matching TRBD2. Germline V gene lookup returns CDR1 MRHNA and CDR2 SNTAGT. The CDR3 extends over 15 amino acids. V shed 1 base, J shed 9 bases, and the junction held 6 bases outside the gene matches. The CDR3 nucleotides are TGTGCCAGCAGTGACTTTAGCGGGGGGTCGGGTGAGCAGTTCTTC. Translation gives CASSDFSGGSGEQFF.

In this sample, this clone turned up once. The chain combines TRBV4-1 with TRBJ2-1; 7 nucleotides agree with TRBD1. V gave up 4 bases and J gave up 4 bases; unmatched junction bases: 10. The CDR3 is made up of 16 amino acids. Germline V gene data show CDR1 as MGHRA and CDR2 as YSYEKL. The CDR3 nucleotides read TGCGCCAGCAGCCGCATCGGGACAGACCGATACAATGAGCAGTTCTTC. This codes for CASSRIGTDRYNEQFF.

The rearrangement links TRBV6-5 to TRBJ2-1; 7 nucleotides match TRBD2. Trimming at V came to 0 bases and at J to 10 bases, leaving 3 bases not matched to a gene. CDR3 length equals 13 residues. CDR1 and CDR2 from the germline V gene are MNHEY and SVGAGI. DNA for the CDR3: TGTGCCAGCAGTTACTCGAGACTAGCCGAGCAGTTCTTC. It specifies CASSYSRLAEQFF.

This chain connects TRBV9 to TRBJ2-1; maybe TRBD2 (6 bases). The CDR3 loop spans 18 amino acids. V was clipped by 1 base and J by 0 bases, with 17 bases between them. Per germline, CDR1 SGDLS and CDR2 YYNGEE. CDR3 residues: CASSVRGLSTSSYNEQFF. The CDR3 coding sequence is TGTGCCAGCAGCGTAAGGGGACTCTCTACTAGCTCCTACAATGAGCAGTTCTTC.

CDR3 protein: CASSSRREEGYTF. The CDR3 DNA follows: TGCGCCAGCAGCTCTCGACGCGAGGAGGGCTACACCTTC. V and J are TRBV4-3 and TRBJ1-2; D not resolved. V was shortened by 5 bases and J by 8 bases, with 15 bases between the two germline ends. The germline CDR1 and CDR2 sequences are LGHNA and YSLEER. The CDR3 has 13 residues.

The chain couples TRBV28 to TRBJ2-1, with D unclear. The CDR3 runs 15 residues. Germline lookup yields CDR1 MDHEN and CDR2 SYDVKM. The V end was cut by 2 bases, the J end by 0 bases, with 8 bases between. The CDR3 sequence: CASSLHVSSYNEQFF. The CDR3 DNA sequence: TGTGCCAGCAGTTTACACGTTAGCTCCTACAATGAGCAGTTCTTC.

The chain couples TRBV5-1 to TRBJ2-3; TRBD1 matches 10 bases. The CDR3 extends over 17 amino acids. Germline CDR1 SGHRS, CDR2 YFSETQ. V shed 0 bases, J shed 6 bases, and the junction held 10 bases outside the gene matches. The CDR3 nucleotides read TGCGCCAGCAGCTTGGGACAGGGGGCGTTGGTACCTGATACGCAGTATTTT. Its translation: CASSLGQGALVPDTQYF.

The J gene is TRBJ2-7, the V gene TRBV5-4; the match to TRBD1 covers 7 bases. CDR3 length: 12 residues. V lost 2 bases and J lost 7; bases outside the gene matches: 3. Germline CDR1 SGHNT, CDR2 YYREEE (reference sequence). CDR3 nucleotides: TGTGCCAGCAGCTTTCCGGGACAGGAGCAGTACTTC. It codes for CASSFPGQEQYF.

The CDR3 DNA sequence: TGTGCCAGCAGCTTAACGCCAGGGATGGCCCATGAGCAGTTCTTC. Translated, it gives CASSLTPGMAHEQFF. The rearrangement joins TRBV7-3 to TRBJ2-1; a weak D match, TRBD1 (5 bases). Trimming removed 0 bases from V and 8 bases from J, with 14 bases in between. CDR3 size: 15 residues. Germline CDR1 SGHTA, CDR2 FQGTGA.

This clone was counted between two and nine times. The chain couples TRBV12-5 to TRBJ2-7; TRBD1 matches 10 bases. Germline CDR1 is LGHNT and CDR2 is FRNRAP. This CDR3 region has 15 residues. Unmatched junction bases numbered 8, after V lost 5 bases and J lost 4 bases. CDR3 nucleotide sequence: TGTGCTAGTGGTGTCCTCGGGACAGGGGTTTACGAGCAGTACTTC. This encodes CASGVLGTGVYEQYF.

The V call is TRBV28, the J call TRBJ2-7; 8 positions match TRBD1. This CDR3 spans 16 amino acids. V was clipped by 7 bases and J by 2 bases; unmatched bases: 13. Per the germline V gene, CDR1 is MDHEN and CDR2 is SYDVKM. The DNA for the CDR3 is TGTGCCAGCATCTTCAGAATCGGGACAGGCCCCTACGAGCAGTACTTC. This encodes CASIFRIGTGPYEQYF.